The text below deals with one TCR beta chain. The study excluded patients with uncontrolled infection, other autoimmune disease, pregnancy or lactation. Diagnostic assessment was based on clinical symptoms, serum thyroxine and TRAb, thyroid ultrasound and orbital computed tomography. Source material for PBMCs was about 11 ml fresh peripheral blood. This CDR3 has 13 residues. CDR1 KGHDR and CDR2 SFDVKD come from the germline V gene. Trimming took 1 base from V and 9 from J, leaving 9 bases between them. This sample was taken from a study of T cells in Graves' hyperthyroidism and ophthalmopathy. Amplification of TCR beta CDR3 regions was performed using RNA transcripts as template. Carried out on the TCR CDR3, a first-round RT-PCR used the HTBI primer set. TCRdb itself ran the multiplex PCR reads through MiXCR, one entry per CDR3 protein. The table has some 570,000 distinct CDR3 sequences, 17% seen once.

The sequence was obtained from a woman under 30 with Graves' ophthalmopathy. The V and J genes are TRBV24-1 and TRBJ2-1; TRBD1 might be the D (5 bases). Sequencing input: blood. CDR3 in DNA: TGTGCCACCAGTGATTTATCAGGGATTGAGCAGTTCTTC. It is translated as CATSDLSGIEQFF.